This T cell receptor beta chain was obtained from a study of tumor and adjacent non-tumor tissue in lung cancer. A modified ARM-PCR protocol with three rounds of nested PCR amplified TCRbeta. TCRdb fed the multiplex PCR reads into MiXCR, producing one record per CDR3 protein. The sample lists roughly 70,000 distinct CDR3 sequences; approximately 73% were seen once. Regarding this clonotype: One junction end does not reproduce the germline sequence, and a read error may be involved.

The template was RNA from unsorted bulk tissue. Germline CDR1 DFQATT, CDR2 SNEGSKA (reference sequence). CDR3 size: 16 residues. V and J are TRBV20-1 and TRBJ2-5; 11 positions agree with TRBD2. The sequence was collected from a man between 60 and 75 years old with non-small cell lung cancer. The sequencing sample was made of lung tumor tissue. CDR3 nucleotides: TGCAGTGCTAGACTCATTAGCGGGGGGGCCATAGAGACCCAATACTTC. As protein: CSARLISGGAIETQYF.